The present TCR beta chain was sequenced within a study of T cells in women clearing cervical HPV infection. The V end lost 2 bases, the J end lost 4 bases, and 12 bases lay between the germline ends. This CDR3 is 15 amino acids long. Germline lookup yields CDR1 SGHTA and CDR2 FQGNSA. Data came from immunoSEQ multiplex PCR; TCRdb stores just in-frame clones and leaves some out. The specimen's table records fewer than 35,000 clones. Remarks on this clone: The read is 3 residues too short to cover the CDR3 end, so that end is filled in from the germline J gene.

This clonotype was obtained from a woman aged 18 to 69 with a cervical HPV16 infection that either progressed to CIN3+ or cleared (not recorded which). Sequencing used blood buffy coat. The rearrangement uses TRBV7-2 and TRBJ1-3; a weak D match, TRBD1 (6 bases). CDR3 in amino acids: CASSLSMGAGNTIYF. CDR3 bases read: TGTGCCAGCAGCTTATCCATGGGGGCGGGAAACACC. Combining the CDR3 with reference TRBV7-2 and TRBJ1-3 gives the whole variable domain GAGVSQSPSNKVTEKGKDVELRCDPISGHTALYWYRQSLGQGLEFLIYFQGNSAPDKSGLPSDRFSAERTGGSVSTLTIQRTQQEDSAVYLCASSLSMGAGNTIYFGEGSWLTVV.